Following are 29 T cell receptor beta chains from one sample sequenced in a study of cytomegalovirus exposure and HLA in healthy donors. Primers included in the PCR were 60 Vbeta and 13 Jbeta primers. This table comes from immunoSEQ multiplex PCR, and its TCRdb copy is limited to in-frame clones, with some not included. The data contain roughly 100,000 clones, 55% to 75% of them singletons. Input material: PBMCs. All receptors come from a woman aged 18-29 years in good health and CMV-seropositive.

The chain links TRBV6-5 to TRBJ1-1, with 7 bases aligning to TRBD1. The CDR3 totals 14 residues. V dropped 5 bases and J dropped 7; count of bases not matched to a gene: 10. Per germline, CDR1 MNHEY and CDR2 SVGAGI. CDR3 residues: CASSKGQLTNEAFF. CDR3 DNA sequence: TGTGCCAGCAGTAAGGGACAGCTAACAAATGAAGCTTTCTTT.

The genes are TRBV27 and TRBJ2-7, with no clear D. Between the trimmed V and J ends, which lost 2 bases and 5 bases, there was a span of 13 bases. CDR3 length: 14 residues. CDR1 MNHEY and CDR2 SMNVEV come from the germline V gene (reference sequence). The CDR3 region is CASSLRVPRDEQYF. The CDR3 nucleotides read TGTGCCAGCAGTTTACGGGTCCCTCGGGACGAGCAGTACTTC.

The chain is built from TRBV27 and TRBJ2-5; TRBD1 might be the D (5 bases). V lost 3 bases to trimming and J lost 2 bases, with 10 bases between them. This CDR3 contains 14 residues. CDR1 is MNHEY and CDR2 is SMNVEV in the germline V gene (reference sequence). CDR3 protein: CASSFQGGQETQYF. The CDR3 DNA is TGTGCCAGCAGTTTTCAGGGTGGGCAAGAGACCCAGTACTTC.

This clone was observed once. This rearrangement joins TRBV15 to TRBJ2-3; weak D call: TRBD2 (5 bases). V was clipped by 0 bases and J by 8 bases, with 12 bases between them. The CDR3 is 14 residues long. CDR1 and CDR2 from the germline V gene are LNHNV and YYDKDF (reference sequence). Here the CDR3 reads CATSRDRGSSTQYF. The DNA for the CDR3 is TGTGCCACCAGCAGAGATCGGGGATCAAGTACGCAGTATTTT. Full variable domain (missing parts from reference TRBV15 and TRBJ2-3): DAMVIQNPRYQVTQFGKPVTLSCSQTLNHNVMYWYQQKSSQAPKLLFHYYDKDFNNEADTPDNFQSRRPNTSFCFLDIRSPGLGDTAMYLCATSRDRGSSTQYFGPGTRLTVL.

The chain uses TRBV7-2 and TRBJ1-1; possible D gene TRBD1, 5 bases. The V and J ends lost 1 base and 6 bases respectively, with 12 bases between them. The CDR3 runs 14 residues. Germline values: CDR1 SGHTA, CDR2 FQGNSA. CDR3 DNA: TGTGCCAGCAGCTTAGGGTGGGAAGGGGCTGAAGCTTTCTTT. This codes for CASSLGWEGAEAFF.

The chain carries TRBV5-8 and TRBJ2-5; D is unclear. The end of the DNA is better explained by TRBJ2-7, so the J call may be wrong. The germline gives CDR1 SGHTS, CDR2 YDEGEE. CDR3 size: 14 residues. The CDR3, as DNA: TGTGCCAGCGGGCACGCTCAGAGCTTTTACGAGCAGTACTTC. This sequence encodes CASGHAQSFYEQYF.

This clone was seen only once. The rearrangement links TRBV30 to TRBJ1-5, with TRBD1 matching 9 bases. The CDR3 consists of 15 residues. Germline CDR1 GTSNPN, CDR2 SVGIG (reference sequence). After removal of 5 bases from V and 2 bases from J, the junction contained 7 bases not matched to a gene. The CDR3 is CAWATGGERNQPQHF. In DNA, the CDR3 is TGTGCCTGGGCTACAGGGGGCGAGCGCAATCAGCCCCAGCATTTT.

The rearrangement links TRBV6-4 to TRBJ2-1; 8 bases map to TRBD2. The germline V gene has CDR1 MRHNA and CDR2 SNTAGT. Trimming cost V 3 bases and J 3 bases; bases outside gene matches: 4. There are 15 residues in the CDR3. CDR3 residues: CASSEEAGVYNEQFF. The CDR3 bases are TGTGCCAGCAGTGAAGAAGCGGGAGTCTACAATGAGCAGTTCTTC.

In nucleotides, the CDR3 is TGTGCCAGCAGCGTAAACCTCCGGGACAACATATTTTACGAGCAGTACTTC. It codes for CASSVNLRDNIFYEQYF. The rearrangement uses TRBV9 and TRBJ2-7; D perhaps matches TRBD1 (6 bases). The CDR3 is 17 residues long. Deletions cut 1 base from V and 4 bases from J, with 21 bases between. In germline, CDR1 is SGDLS, CDR2 YYNGEE.

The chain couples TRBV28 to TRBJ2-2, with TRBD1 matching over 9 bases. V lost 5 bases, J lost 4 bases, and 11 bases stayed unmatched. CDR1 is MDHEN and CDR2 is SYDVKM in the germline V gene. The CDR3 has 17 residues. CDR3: CASSPPRQGGPTGELFF. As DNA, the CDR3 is TGTGCCAGCAGTCCCCCGCGACAGGGGGGGCCCACCGGGGAGCTGTTTTTT.

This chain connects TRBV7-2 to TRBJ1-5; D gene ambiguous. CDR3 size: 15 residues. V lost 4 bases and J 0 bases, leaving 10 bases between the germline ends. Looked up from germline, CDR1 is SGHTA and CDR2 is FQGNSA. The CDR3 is CASSSYLDSNQPQHF. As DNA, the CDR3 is TGTGCCAGCAGCTCCTACCTTGATAGCAATCAGCCCCAGCATTTT.

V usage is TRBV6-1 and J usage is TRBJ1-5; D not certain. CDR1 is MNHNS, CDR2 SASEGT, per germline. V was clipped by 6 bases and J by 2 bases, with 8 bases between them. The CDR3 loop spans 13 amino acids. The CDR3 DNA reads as TGTGCCAGCAGGAACTCGGGCAATCAGCCCCAGCATTTT. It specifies CASRNSGNQPQHF.

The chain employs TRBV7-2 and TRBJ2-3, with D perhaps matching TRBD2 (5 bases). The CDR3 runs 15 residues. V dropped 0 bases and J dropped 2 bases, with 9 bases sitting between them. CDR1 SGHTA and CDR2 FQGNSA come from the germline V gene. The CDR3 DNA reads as TGTGCCAGCAGCTTAGCCGGGGATTTCACAGATACGCAGTATTTT. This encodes CASSLAGDFTDTQYF.

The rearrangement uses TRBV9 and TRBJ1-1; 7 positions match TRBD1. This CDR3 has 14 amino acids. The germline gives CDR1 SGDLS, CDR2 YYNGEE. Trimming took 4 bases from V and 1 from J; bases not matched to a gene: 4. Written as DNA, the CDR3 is TGTGCCAGCAGCCCTCACAGGGGGAACACTGAAGCTTTCTTT. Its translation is CASSPHRGNTEAFF.

The CDR3 DNA reads as TGTGCCAGTAGTATGCCCACTAGAGTCAAAAACATTCAGTACTTC. It is translated as CASSMPTRVKNIQYF. The gene calls are TRBV19 and TRBJ2-4; D is possibly TRBD2 (5 bases). Deletions cut 3 bases from V and 3 bases from J, with 12 bases between. The CDR3 is 15 amino acids. Germline values: CDR1 LNHDA, CDR2 SQIVND (reference sequence).

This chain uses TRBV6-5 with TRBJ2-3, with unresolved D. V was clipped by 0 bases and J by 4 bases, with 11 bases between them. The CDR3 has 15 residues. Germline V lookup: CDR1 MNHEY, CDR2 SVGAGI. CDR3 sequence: CASSYSHRSPDTQYF. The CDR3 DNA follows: TGTGCCAGCAGTTACTCGCACCGGTCTCCAGATACGCAGTATTTT.

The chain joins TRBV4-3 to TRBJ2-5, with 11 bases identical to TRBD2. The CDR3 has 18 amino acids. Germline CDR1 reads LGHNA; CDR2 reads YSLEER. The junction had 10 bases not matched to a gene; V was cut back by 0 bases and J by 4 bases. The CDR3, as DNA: TGCGCCAGCAGCCAAGATATCGGTAGCGGGGGGGTCGGAGAGACCCAGTACTTC. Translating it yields CASSQDIGSGGVGETQYF.

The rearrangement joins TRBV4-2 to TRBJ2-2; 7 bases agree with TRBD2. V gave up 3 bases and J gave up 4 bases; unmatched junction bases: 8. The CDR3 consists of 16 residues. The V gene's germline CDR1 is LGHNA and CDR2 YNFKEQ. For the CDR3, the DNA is TGTGCCAGCAGCCAGTTCTCGGGGGGTCCCACCGGGGAGCTGTTTTTT. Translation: CASSQFSGGPTGELFF.

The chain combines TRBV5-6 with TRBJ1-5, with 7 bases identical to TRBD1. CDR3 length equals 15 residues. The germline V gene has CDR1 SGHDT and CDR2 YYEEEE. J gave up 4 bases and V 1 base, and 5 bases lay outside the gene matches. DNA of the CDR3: TGTGCCAGCAGCTTGCAGGACAGGAGGAATCAGCCCCAGCATTTT. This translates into CASSLQDRRNQPQHF.

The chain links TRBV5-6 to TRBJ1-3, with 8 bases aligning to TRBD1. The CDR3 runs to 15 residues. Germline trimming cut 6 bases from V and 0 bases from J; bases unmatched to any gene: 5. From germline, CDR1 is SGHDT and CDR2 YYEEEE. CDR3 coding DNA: TGTGCCAGCACCCTAGACAGGGGCTCTGGAAACACCATATATTTT. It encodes CASTLDRGSGNTIYF.

The CDR3 coding sequence is TGTGCCTGGAGTGTCGGAGCGGGAGTAACCGGGGAGGGTGAGCAGTTCTTC. This sequence encodes CAWSVGAGVTGEGEQFF. The V and J genes are TRBV30 and TRBJ2-1; 8 nucleotides agree with TRBD2. The CDR3 covers 17 residues. V was clipped by 0 bases and J by 9 bases; unmatched bases: 16. The germline CDR1 and CDR2 sequences are GTSNPN and SVGIG (reference sequence).

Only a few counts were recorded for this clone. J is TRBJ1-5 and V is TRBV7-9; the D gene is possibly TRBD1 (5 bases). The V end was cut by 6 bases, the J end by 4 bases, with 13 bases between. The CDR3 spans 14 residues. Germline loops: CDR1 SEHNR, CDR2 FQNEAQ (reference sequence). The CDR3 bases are TGTGCCAGCAGATCCTCCGGGGGGAATCAGCCCCAGCATTTT. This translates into CASRSSGGNQPQHF.

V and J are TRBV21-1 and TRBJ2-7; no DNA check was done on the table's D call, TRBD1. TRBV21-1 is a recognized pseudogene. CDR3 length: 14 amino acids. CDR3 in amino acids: CASSKGTGGHEQYF. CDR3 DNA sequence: TGTGCCAGCAGCAAAGGGACAGGGGGCCACGAGCAGTACTTC.

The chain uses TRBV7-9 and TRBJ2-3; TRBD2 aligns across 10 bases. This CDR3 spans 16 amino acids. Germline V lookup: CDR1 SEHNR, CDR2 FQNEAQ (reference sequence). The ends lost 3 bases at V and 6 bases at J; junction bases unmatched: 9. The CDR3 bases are TGTGCCAGCAGCTTTCTCATAGCGGGGGGCAGGGATACGCAGTATTTT. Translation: CASSFLIAGGRDTQYF.

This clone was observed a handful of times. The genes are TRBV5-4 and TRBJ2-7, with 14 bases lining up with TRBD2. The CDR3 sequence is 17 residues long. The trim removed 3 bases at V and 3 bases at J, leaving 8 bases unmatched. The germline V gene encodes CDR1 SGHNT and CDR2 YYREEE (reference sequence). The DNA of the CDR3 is TGTGCCAGCAGCTCCCCCGGGACTAGCGGGAGCGGCTACGAGCAGTACTTC. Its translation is CASSSPGTSGSGYEQYF.

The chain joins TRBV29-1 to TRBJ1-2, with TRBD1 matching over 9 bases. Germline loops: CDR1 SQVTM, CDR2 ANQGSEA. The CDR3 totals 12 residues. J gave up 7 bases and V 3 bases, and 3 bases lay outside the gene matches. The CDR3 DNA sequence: TGCAGCGTTGAGAGGGGACAGGGTGGCTACACCTTC. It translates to CSVERGQGGYTF.

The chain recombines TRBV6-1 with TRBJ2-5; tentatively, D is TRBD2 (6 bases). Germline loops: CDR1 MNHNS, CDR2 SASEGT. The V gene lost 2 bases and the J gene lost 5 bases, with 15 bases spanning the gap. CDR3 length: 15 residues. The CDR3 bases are TGTGCCAGCAGTGAACAGCGCGGTGGAGGGGAGACCCAGTACTTC. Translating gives CASSEQRGGGETQYF.

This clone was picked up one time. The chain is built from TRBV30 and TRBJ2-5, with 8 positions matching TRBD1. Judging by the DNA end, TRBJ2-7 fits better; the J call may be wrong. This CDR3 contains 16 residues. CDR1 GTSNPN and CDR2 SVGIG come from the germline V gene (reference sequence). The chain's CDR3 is CAWTRTGFYPPYEQYF. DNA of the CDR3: TGTGCCTGGACTAGGACAGGGTTTTATCCCCCCTACGAGCAGTACTTC.

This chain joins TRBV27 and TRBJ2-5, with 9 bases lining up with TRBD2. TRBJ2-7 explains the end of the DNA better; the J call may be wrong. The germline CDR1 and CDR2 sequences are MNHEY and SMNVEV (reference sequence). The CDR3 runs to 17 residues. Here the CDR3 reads CASSLTLAGVVSYEQYF. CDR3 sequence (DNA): TGTGCCAGCAGTTTAACTTTAGCGGGAGTGGTATCCTACGAGCAGTACTTC.